This T cell receptor beta chain was captured in a study of Ad26.COV2.S vaccination and SARS-CoV-2 variants. Study context: By the intramuscular route, Ad26.COV2.S was given once, or twice 56 days apart.

The CDR3 is 15 amino acids. Germline CDR1 reads PRHDT; CDR2 reads FYEKMQ (reference sequence). V trimming: 5 bases; J trimming: 4 bases; junction bases outside the gene matches: 4. Clones were sequenced by immunoSEQ multiplex PCR, and TCRdb holds only the in-frame ones, with some missing. This sample yields roughly 500,000 clones, of which roughly 89% are seen a single time; just over 2.5% belongs to the top ten. Points from the study as a whole: Vaccine recipients posted higher spike-specific TCR breadth than their placebo counterparts.

Described treatment: about 20 received Ad26.COV2.S at low or high dose, single or two shots; 5 received placebo; per-sample allocation not given. Specimens were obtained on day 63 following the first vaccine or placebo injection. About this clone itself: Its antigen remains unidentified.

The chain recombines TRBV13 with TRBJ1-6; 8 positions match TRBD1. This clonotype originated in a person between 18 and 65 years old who received the Ad26.COV2.S COVID-19 vaccine or a placebo. Sequenced here: peripheral blood, sampled in a trial of Ad26.COV2.S vaccine versus placebo. In DNA, the CDR3 is TGTGCCAGCAGCCAACAGGGGGGGTATAATTCACCCCTCCACTTT. Protein sequence: CASSQQGGYNSPLHF.